A selection of T cell receptor beta chains follows, all from one sample in a study of regulatory T cells in long-lasting Graves disease. In TCRdb, the multiplex PCR reads were re-called with MiXCR into one record per CDR3 protein. The data contain about 220,000 distinct CDR3 sequences, roughly 18% of them singletons. The same data also went into a second study, on T cells in Graves' hyperthyroidism and ophthalmopathy.

Specimen: peripheral blood mononuclear cells (PBMCs), collected at new diagnosis, from a patient treated with antithyroid drugs. The receptors were sampled from a woman in her thirties with Graves disease. CDR3s include the opening cysteine and the closing phenylalanine or tryptophan. D genes are given only for firm matches. Size tells how often a clone was seen (once, few, many) or the class of an expanded clone, and some rows leave it out.

few	TRBV5-5	TRBJ2-1	TRBD1	TGTGCCAGCAGACTGGGGGGACAGGGGGTCTACAATGAGCAGTTCTTC	CASRLGGQGVYNEQFF
-	TRBV7-9	TRBJ2-1	TRBD2	TGTGCCAGCAGCTTATTGGGCGGGGGGCTGCACAATGAGCAGTTCTTC	CASSLLGGGLHNEQFF
many	TRBV12-3/TRBV12-4	TRBJ1-1	-	TGTGCCAGCAACACGGGGGGGGTAGACACTGAAGCTTTCTTT	CASNTGGVDTEAFF
many	TRBV12-3/TRBV12-4	TRBJ1-1	-	TGTGCCAGCAGTTTAGGTCCCGTGAACACTGAAGCTTTCTTT	CASSLGPVNTEAFF
many	TRBV4-1	TRBJ2-7	-	TGCGCCAGCAGCCAAGACGCAGGGAGTTTCGAGCAGTACTTC	CASSQDAGSFEQYF
many	TRBV3-1	TRBJ2-5	TRBD1	TGTGCCAGCAGGCGACAGGGTAGTGAGACCCAGTACTTC	CASRRQGSETQYF
many	TRBV30	TRBJ1-1	-	TGTGCCTGGGGAATTGGTCTGAACACTGAAGCTTTCTTT	CAWGIGLNTEAFF
many	TRBV15	TRBJ1-4	-	TGTACCACCAGCAGAGATCGGTCAACTAATGAAAAACTGTTTTTT	CTTSRDRSTNEKLFF
many	TRBV20-1	TRBJ2-2	TRBD1	TGCAGAGGCGACAGCAGGGGGCGAGACACCGGGGAGCTGTTTTTT	CRGDSRGRDTGELFF
many	TRBV20-1	TRBJ2-5	TRBD2	TGCAGTTTCTCGACTAGCGGAGGGGGAGAGACCCAGTACTTC	CSFSTSGGGETQYF
many	TRBV6-2/TRBV6-3	TRBJ1-5	TRBD1	TGTGCCAGCAGGGCTCTCGGACAGGGGGCGCGACAGCCCCAGCATTTT	CASRALGQGARQPQHF
-	TRBV28	TRBJ2-1	TRBD2	TGTGCCAGCAGTGACTGGGGACTAGCGGATTACAATGAGCAGTTCTTC	CASSDWGLADYNEQFF
many	TRBV4-1	TRBJ2-5	TRBD1	TGCGCCAGCAGCCACCGGACAGGGTCGTCGGGAGAGACCCAGTACTTC	CASSHRTGSSGETQYF
many	TRBV6-1	TRBJ2-5	-	TGTGCCAGCAGCCGAGTCCCGTACCAAGAGACCCAGTACTTC	CASSRVPYQETQYF
-	TRBV19	TRBJ2-3	TRBD1	TGTGCCAGTAGTACCTGGACAGGGCAGGACCCAGATACGCAGTATTTT	CASSTWTGQDPDTQYF
few	TRBV5-6	TRBJ2-7	TRBD1	TGTGCCAGGGCGGGCCCGGGACAGGGGGCTGTGCAGTACTTC	CARAGPGQGAVQYF
many	TRBV7-9	TRBJ1-5	-	TGTGCCAGCGGTCCGGTATTTGGACAGCCCCAGCATTTT	CASGPVFGQPQHF
many	TRBV2	TRBJ1-1	-	TGTGCCAGTCGAAAGCAGGGGTCGAAAGGCACTGAAGCTCTCTTT	CASRKQGSKGTEALF
-	TRBV6-5	TRBJ2-1	-	TGTGCCAGCAGTTCCCGGGGGATCAATGAGCAGTTCTTC	CASSSRGINEQFF
many	TRBV18	TRBJ1-5	-	TGTGCCAGCTCACCAGGGCCAAATCAGCCCCAGCATTTT	CASSPGPNQPQHF
many	TRBV25-1	TRBJ1-4	-	TGTGCCAGCAGTGACGGCACCTTTAATGAAAAACTGTTTTTT	CASSDGTFNEKLFF
many	TRBV10-3	TRBJ1-5	-	TGTGCCATCAGTGAGGACCCAGAATATCAGCCCCAGCATTTT	CAISEDPEYQPQHF
many	TRBV4-1	TRBJ2-7	TRBD2	TGCGCCAGCAGCCAGCAGCGGGATCGCGGCGGCGAGCAGTACTTC	CASSQQRDRGGEQYF
few	TRBV28	TRBJ2-1	-	TGTGCCAGCAGTACAGGGAACCCCCTTTACAATGAGCAGTTCTTC	CASSTGNPLYNEQFF
few	TRBV5-4	TRBJ2-1	TRBD2	TGTGCCAGCAGCAAGCCTAGCGGGGGTGGCAATGAGCAGTTCTTC	CASSKPSGGGNEQFF
many	TRBV2	TRBJ1-1	-	TGTGCCAGCAGTGTGGGGAACACATGGGAATGGTTAGAGGTGAACACTGAAGCTTTCTTT	CASSVGNTWEWLEVNTEAFF
-	TRBV18	TRBJ2-3	-	TGTGCCAGCTCACCACCGAAGGCGGGGTGGGGCACAGATACGCAGTATTTT	CASSPPKAGWGTDTQYF
-	TRBV5-6	TRBJ1-1	-	TGTGCCAGCAGGCTCGGTTGGAGGAGGTACATGAACACTGAAGCTTTCTTT	CASRLGWRRYMNTEAFF
many	TRBV12-3/TRBV12-4	TRBJ2-2	-	TGTGCCAGCAGTTTTTCGGCTTTGAACACCGGGGAGCTGTTTTTT	CASSFSALNTGELFF
many	TRBV6-1	TRBJ1-1	TRBD1	TGTGCCAGCCCCAAGACAGGGTTCACTGAAGCTTTCTTT	CASPKTGFTEAFF
many	TRBV5-1	TRBJ1-1	TRBD1	TGCGCCAGCAGCTTGTCGACGGGACAGGGCGGAGCTTTCTTT	CASSLSTGQGGAFF
many	TRBV6-1	TRBJ1-5	-	TGTGCCAGCAGTGGAGGAGCCGGGCCCCAGCATTTT	CASSGGAGPQHF
many	TRBV30	TRBJ2-3	-	TGTGCCTGGAGGTCGGGGGGCGCGACAGATACGCAGTATTTT	CAWRSGGATDTQYF
many	TRBV20-1	TRBJ2-3	TRBD2	TGCAGTGCTAGTCTCGCGGGGGGGCGCGCAGATACGCAGTATTTT	CSASLAGGRADTQYF
once	TRBV11-2	TRBJ2-1	TRBD1	TGTGCCAGCAGCCGGACCGGGACAGAGTACAATGAGCAGTTCTTC	CASSRTGTEYNEQFF
many	TRBV30	TRBJ1-2	-	TGTGCCTGGAGTGTAGTCCTCTATGGCTACACCTTC	CAWSVVLYGYTF
many	TRBV11-2	TRBJ1-2	TRBD1	TGTGCCAGCAGTTTGGGGACAGGGCTAAGAGCTAACTATGGCTACACCTTC	CASSLGTGLRANYGYTF
many	TRBV15	TRBJ2-2	-	TGTGCCACCAGGCCAATGAGTTACTCTAACACCGGGGAGCTGTTTTTT	CATRPMSYSNTGELFF
many	TRBV11-2	TRBJ2-7	TRBD2	TGTGCCAGCGGTGGAGATAGCGGGGGATTGGACGAGCAGTACTTC	CASGGDSGGLDEQYF
many	TRBV6-1	TRBJ1-2	-	TGTGCCAGCAGTGAAGCGTGGAATGGCTACACCTTC	CASSEAWNGYTF
many	TRBV19	TRBJ1-5	TRBD1	TGTGCCAGTAGCAACGACCTCACAGGGGGCTTTAATCAGCCCCAGCATTTT	CASSNDLTGGFNQPQHF
many	TRBV20-1	TRBJ1-2	TRBD1	TGCAGTGCTAGTGCCGGCAGGGGGTATGGCTACACCTTC	CSASAGRGYGYTF
few	TRBV19	TRBJ1-2	-	TGTGCCAGTAGTCCAGCTGAGTATGGCTACACCTTC	CASSPAEYGYTF
many	TRBV3-1	TRBJ1-1	-	TGTGCCAGCAGCCAAGTTAGGGGAAACACTGAAGCTTTCTTT	CASSQVRGNTEAFF
-	TRBV6-2/TRBV6-3	TRBJ2-5	-	TGTGCCAGCAGTTACTCTCGAAAAGAGACCCAGTACTTC	CASSYSRKETQYF
many	TRBV19	TRBJ2-5	-	TGTGCCAGTAGTCAACGGGACGTAGACCAAGAGACCCAGTACTTC	CASSQRDVDQETQYF
-	TRBV28	TRBJ2-5	TRBD1	TGTGCCAGCAGTTGGACAGGGGGAGAGACCCAGTACTTC	CASSWTGGETQYF
few	TRBV4-2	TRBJ2-5	TRBD2	TGTGCCAGCAGCCAAGATAGGGCTAGCGGGAGGCCATGGGAGACCCAGTACTTC	CASSQDRASGRPWETQYF
many	TRBV28	TRBJ2-3	-	TGTGCCAGCAGTTTATGGGAGTCTGGCCGCGATACGCAGTATTTT	CASSLWESGRDTQYF
many	TRBV20-1	TRBJ1-1	-	TGCAGTGCTTTGCATGCGAACACTGAAGCTTTCTTT	CSALHANTEAFF
many	TRBV18	TRBJ1-2	TRBD1	TGTGCCAGCAGCCCAGGGGGGAACTATGGCTACACCTTC	CASSPGGNYGYTF
-	TRBV3-1	TRBJ2-6	-	TGTGCCAGCAGCCAAAGGGGTGCGGCACTTGGGGCCAACGTCCTGACTTTC	CASSQRGAALGANVLTF
many	TRBV20-1	TRBJ2-6	TRBD1	TGCAGTGCTAGAGATGTTTCTGGGACAGGGGGCTTCTCTGGGGCCAACGTCCTGACTTTC	CSARDVSGTGGFSGANVLTF
many	TRBV28	TRBJ1-2	-	TGTGCCAGCACTCCCCGAGTGGACGGCAGGGCAGGGGGCTACACCTTC	CASTPRVDGRAGGYTF
many	TRBV7-9	TRBJ2-7	-	TGTGCCAGCAGCTATGCAGGGGACGAGCAGTACTTC	CASSYAGDEQYF